This T cell receptor beta chain was captured in a study of beta chain features in type 1 diabetes. General study results and limits: In every one of the four CD4+ subsets, TCRB CDR3s were moderately but significantly shorter in Type 1 diabetes patients.

Remarks on this clone: Its antigen is unidentified.

Expressed TCRB transcripts were sequenced because the isolated RNA had all been reverse transcribed beforehand. Profiling relied on immunoSEQ multiplex PCR, and the TCRdb table lists in-frame clones only, not all of them. The table lists around 650,000 clones, over 10% of them singletons, with 0.095% to 0.15% in the top ten. The V and J ends lost 4 bases and 9 bases respectively, with 10 bases between them. The CDR3 length is 11 residues. Germline lookup yields CDR1 SEHNR and CDR2 FQNEAQ (reference sequence). Input material: naive CD4+ T cells from blood. This clonotype was obtained from a man under 40 with type 1 diabetes. This chain connects TRBV7-9 to TRBJ2-7; D is perhaps TRBD2 (5 bases). The CDR3 coding sequence is TGTGCCAGCAGCTCGGGAAGACGGCAGTACTTC. Encoded protein: CASSSGRRQYF. The full variable domain, rest sourced from reference TRBV7-9 and TRBJ2-7, is DTGVSQNPRHKITKRGQNVTFRCDPISEHNRLYWYRQTLGQGPEFLTYFQNEAQLEKSRLLSDRFSAERPKGSFSTLEIQRTEQGDSAMYLCASSSGRRQYFGPGTRLTVT.